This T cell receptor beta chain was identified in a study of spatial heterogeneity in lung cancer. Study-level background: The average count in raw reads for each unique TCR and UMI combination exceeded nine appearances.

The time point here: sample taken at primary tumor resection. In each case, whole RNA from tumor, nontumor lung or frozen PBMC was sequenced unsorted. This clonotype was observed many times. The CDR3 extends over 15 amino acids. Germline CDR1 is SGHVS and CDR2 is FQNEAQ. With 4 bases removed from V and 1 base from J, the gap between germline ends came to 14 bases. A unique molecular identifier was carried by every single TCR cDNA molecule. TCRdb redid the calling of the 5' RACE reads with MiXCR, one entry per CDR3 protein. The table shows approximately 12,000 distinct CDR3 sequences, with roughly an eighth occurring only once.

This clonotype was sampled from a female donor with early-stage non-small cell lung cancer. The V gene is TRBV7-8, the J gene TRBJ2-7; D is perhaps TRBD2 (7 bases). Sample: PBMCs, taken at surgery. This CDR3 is CASSSGGTISYEQYF. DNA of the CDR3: TGTGCCAGCAGCTCGGGGGGCACCATTTCCTACGAGCAGTACTTC. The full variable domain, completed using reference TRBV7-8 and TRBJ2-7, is GAGVSQSPRYKVAKRGQDVALRCDPISGHVSLFWYQQALGQGPEFLTYFQNEAQLDKSGLPSDRFFAERPEGSVSTLKIQRTQQEDSAVYLCASSSGGTISYEQYFGPGTRLTVT.